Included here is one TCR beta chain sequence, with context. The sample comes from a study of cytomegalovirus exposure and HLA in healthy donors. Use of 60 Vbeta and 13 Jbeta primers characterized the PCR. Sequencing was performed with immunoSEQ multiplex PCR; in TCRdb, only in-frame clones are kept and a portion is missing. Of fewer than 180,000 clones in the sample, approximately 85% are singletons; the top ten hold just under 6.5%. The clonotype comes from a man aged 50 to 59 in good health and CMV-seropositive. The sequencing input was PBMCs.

This CDR3 reads CASSQGSRRQPQHF. CDR3 nucleotide sequence: TGTGCCAGTAGTCAGGGGAGTCGACGTCAGCCCCAGCATTTT. The chain employs TRBV19 and TRBJ1-5; D is perhaps TRBD1 (6 bases). The CDR3 totals 14 residues. V was trimmed by 5 bases and J by 6 bases, leaving 14 bases between them. CDR1 is LNHDA, CDR2 SQIVND, per germline (reference sequence).